This T cell receptor (beta chain) was sequenced for a study of T cells in Graves' hyperthyroidism and ophthalmopathy. Uncontrolled infection, other autoimmune disease, pregnancy or lactation barred patients from enrollment. TCR beta CDR3 sequences were amplified from RNA transcripts. HTBI primers drove first-round RT-PCR of the TCR CDR3. Each CDR3 protein gets one entry after TCRdb re-called the multiplex PCR reads with MiXCR. The sample includes a few hundred thousand distinct CDR3 sequences, about 14% seen only once; the top ten take approximately 15%. This CDR3 is 17 amino acids long. Germline assignment: CDR1 MDHEN and CDR2 SYDVKM. V lost 3 bases and J lost 1; bases outside the gene matches: 6. Details on this clonotype: This may be a read error: a much more frequent sequence differs by one nucleotide.

The receptor was derived from a woman in her thirties or forties with Graves' hyperthyroidism. The material sequenced was blood. V usage is TRBV28 and J usage is TRBJ2-7, with 13 bases identical to TRBD2. This chain's CDR3 is CASSFGTSGRGSYEQYF. CDR3 coding DNA: TGTGCCAGCAGTTTCGGCACTAGCGGGAGGGGATCCTACGAGCAGTACTTC.